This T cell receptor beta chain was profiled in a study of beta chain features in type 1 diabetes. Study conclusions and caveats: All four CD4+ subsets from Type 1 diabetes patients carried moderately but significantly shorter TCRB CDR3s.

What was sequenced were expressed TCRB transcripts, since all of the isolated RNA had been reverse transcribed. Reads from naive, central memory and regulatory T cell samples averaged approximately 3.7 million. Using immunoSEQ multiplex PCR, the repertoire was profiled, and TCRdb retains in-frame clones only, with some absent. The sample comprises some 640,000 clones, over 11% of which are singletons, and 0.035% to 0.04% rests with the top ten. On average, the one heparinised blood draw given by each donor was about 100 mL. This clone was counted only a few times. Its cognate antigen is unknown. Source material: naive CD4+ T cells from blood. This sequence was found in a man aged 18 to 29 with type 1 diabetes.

CDR3 DNA: TGTGCCAGCAGTTCTCGACCGGCCACAGATACGCAGTATTTT. Residues: CASSSRPATDTQYF. This sequence joins TRBV28 and TRBJ2-3; D unclear. The CDR3 extends over 14 amino acids. The V and J ends lost 4 bases and 2 bases respectively, with 10 bases between them. Germline loops: CDR1 MDHEN, CDR2 SYDVKM.